One sample yielded the 8 T cell receptor beta chains listed below, sequenced in a study of T-cell memory formation after mild COVID-19. Via MiXCR, TCRdb re-called the 5' RACE reads, giving one row per CDR3 protein. The data show around 390,000 distinct CDR3 sequences, about 17% seen once. The sequenced material came from PBMCs or a T cell subset sorted from them (not recorded which). These receptors all come from a man aged 18 to 29 who had mild COVID-19 (a few samples of this study predate the infection). Cell type and time point are not known.

J is TRBJ2-1 and V is TRBV7-9; D is tentatively TRBD1 or TRBD2 (6 bases each). The CDR3 length is 10 residues. V was shortened by 8 bases and J by 10 bases, with 9 bases between the two germline ends. The germline gives CDR1 SEHNR, CDR2 FQNEAQ (reference sequence). CDR3 nucleotide sequence: TGTGCCAGCGCGGGGACAGAGCAGTTCTTC. Protein product: CASAGTEQFF.

In nucleotides, the CDR3 is TGTGCCAGTAGCCTCAACAGTGGCGGGCAGCCCCAGCATTTT. It translates to CASSLNSGGQPQHF. The rearrangement links TRBV19 to TRBJ1-5; no clear D gene. Germline loops: CDR1 LNHDA, CDR2 SQIVND (reference sequence). V gave up 6 bases and J gave up 7 bases, with 16 bases separating them. The CDR3 totals 14 residues.

This chain links TRBV3-1 with TRBJ2-4; possible D gene TRBD2, 6 bases. Germline lookup yields CDR1 LGHDT and CDR2 YNNKEL (reference sequence). The V gene lost 1 base and the J gene lost 0 bases, with 13 bases spanning the gap. CDR3 length: 17 residues. CDR3 sequence (DNA): TGTGCCAGCAGCCAAGGGTGGGGCGGGGTAGCCAAAAACATTCAGTACTTC. It encodes CASSQGWGGVAKNIQYF. The variable domain in full, with the rest retrieved from reference TRBV3-1 and TRBJ2-4, is DTAVSQTPKYLVTQMGNDKSIKCEQNLGHDTMYWYKQDSKKFLKIMFSYNNKELIINETVPNRFSPKSPDKAHLNLHINSLELGDSAVYFCASSQGWGGVAKNIQYFGAGTRLSVL.

CDR3 protein: CATSERTAPQETQYF. DNA of the CDR3: TGTGCCACCAGTGAGCGGACAGCCCCGCAAGAGACCCAGTACTTC. The chain recombines TRBV24-1 with TRBJ2-5; D may be TRBD1 (6 bases). CDR1 and CDR2 (germline): KGHDR, SFDVKD. V was trimmed by 4 bases and J by 2 bases, leaving 13 bases between them. CDR3 size: 15 residues.

This clonotype has a handful of counts. The chain combines TRBV7-8 with TRBJ1-1; 9 nucleotides line up with TRBD1. J lost 5 bases, V lost 7 bases, and 11 bases had no gene match. This CDR3 has 15 amino acids. Germline values: CDR1 SGHVS, CDR2 FQNEAQ. CDR3 in amino acids: CASTALRDRVTEAFF. The CDR3 DNA reads TGTGCCAGCACCGCGCTCCGGGACAGGGTTACTGAAGCTTTCTTT.

This clonotype was recorded many times. This chain joins TRBV7-2 and TRBJ2-7, with D possibly being TRBD1 (6 bases). CDR1 is SGHTA and CDR2 is FQGNSA in the germline V gene. This CDR3 comprises 8 residues. The CDR3 sequence is CASSSGTV. The CDR3 DNA reads as TGTGCCAGCAGCTCCGGGACAGTC.

This clonotype was picked up a small number of times. The V call is TRBV3-1, the J call TRBJ2-1; D possibly corresponds to TRBD2 (5 bases). This CDR3 has 12 amino acids. Germline loops: CDR1 LGHDT, CDR2 YNNKEL (reference sequence). V lost 3 bases to trimming and J lost 15 bases, with 15 bases between them. The CDR3 coding sequence is TGTGCCAGCAGCCAGGCAGAGACTAAACGGTTCTTC. It yields the protein CASSQAETKRFF.

J is TRBJ2-5 and V is TRBV7-9; 9 nucleotides line up with TRBD2. The CDR3 runs 16 residues. Germline V gene data show CDR1 as SEHNR and CDR2 as FQNEAQ (reference sequence). With 5 bases clipped from V and 3 bases from J, the junction kept 10 bases outside the gene matches. CDR3 region: CASSRSTIAGEETQYF. CDR3 coding DNA: TGTGCCAGCAGCCGATCGACGATAGCGGGGGAAGAGACCCAGTACTTC.